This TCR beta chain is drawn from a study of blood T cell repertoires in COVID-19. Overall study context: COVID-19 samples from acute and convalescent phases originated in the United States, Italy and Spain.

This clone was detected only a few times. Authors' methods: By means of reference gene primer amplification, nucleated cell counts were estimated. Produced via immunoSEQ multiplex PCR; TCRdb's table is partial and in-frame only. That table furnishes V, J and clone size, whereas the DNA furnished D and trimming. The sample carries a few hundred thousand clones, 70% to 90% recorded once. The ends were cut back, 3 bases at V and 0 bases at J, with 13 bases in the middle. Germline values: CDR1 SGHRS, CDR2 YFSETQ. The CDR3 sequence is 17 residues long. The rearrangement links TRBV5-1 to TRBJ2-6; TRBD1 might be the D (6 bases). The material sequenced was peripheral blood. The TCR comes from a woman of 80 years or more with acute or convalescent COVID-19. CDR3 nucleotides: TGCGCCAGCAGCTCTTACAGGGATAACTCTGGGGCCAACGTCCTGACTTTC. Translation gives CASSSYRDNSGANVLTF.